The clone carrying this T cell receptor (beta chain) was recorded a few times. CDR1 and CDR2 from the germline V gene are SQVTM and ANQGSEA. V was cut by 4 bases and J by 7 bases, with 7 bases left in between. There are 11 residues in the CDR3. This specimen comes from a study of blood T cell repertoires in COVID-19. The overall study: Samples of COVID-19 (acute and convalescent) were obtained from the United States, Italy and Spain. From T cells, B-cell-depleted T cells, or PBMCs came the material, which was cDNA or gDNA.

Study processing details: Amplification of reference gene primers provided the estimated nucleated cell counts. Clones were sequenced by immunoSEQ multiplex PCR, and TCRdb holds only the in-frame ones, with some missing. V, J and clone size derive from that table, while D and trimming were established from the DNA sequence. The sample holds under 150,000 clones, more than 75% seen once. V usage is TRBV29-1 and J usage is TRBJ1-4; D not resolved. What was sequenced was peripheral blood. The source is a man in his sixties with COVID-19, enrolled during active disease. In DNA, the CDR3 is TGCAGCGTTGTTCGAGGTGAAAAACTGTTTTTT. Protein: CSVVRGEKLFF.